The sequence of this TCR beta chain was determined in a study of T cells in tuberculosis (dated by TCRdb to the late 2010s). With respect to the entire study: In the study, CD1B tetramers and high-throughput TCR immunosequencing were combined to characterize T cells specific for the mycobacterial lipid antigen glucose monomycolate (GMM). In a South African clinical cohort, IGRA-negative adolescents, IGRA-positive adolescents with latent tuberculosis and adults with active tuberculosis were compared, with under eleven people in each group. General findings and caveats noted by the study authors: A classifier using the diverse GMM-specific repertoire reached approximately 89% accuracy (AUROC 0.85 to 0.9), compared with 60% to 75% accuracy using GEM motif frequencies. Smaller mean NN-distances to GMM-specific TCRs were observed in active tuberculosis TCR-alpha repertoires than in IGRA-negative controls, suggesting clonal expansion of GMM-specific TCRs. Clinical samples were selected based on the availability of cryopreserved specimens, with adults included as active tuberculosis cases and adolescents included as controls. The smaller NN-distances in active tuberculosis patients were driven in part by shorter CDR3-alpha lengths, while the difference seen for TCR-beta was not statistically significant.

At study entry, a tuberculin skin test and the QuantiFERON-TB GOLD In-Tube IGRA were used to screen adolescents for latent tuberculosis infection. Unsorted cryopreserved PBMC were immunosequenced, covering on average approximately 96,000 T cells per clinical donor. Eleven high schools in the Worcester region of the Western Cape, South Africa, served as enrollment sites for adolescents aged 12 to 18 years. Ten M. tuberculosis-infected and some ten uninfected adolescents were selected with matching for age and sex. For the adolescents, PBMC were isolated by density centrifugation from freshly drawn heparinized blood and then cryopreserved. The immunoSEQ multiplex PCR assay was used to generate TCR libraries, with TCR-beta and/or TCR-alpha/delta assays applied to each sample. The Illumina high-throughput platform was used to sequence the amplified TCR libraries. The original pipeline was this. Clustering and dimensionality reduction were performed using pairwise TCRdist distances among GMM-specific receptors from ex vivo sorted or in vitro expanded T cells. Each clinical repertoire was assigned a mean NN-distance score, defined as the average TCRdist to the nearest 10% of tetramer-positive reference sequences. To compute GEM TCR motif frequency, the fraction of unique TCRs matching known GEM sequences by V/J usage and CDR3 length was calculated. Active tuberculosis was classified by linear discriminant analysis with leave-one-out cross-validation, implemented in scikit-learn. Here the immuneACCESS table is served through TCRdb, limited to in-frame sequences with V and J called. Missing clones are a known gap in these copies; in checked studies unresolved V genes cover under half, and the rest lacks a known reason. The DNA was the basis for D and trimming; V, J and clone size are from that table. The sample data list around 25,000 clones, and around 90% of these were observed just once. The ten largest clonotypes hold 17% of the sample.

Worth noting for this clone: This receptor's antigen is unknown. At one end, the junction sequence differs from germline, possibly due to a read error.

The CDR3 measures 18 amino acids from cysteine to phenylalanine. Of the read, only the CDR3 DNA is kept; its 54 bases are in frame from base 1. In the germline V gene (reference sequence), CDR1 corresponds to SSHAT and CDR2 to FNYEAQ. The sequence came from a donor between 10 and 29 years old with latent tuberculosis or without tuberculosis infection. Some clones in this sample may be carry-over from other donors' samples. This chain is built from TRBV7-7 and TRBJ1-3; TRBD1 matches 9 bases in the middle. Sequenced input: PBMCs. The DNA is TGTGCTAGCAGCCCGAGTCTCGGACAGGGGAGCTCTGGAAACACCATATATTTT. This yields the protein CASSPSLGQGSSGNTIYF.